This T cell receptor beta chain derives from a study of radiotherapy plus CTLA-4 blockade in lung cancer listed by TCRdb under 2018. Notes on the research overall: Objective responses occurred in around 19% of enrolled patients, and around 29% achieved disease control. The investigation overall reported the following: After treatment with radiotherapy and ipilimumab, TCR clones that originated in tumors expanded in peripheral blood. Early dynamic changes in blood T cell clones, together with increased serum interferon-beta after radiation, were reported as the strongest predictors of response.

Focal radiation therapy combined with CTLA-4 blockade (ipilimumab) was tested in patients with chemo-refractory metastatic non-small-cell lung cancer. This clone was seen a handful of times. Its antigen specificity is not known. Base qualities are not recorded, but no much larger clone differs from it by a single base. The CDR3 runs 13 residues from the cysteine to the phenylalanine. Of the read, only the CDR3 DNA is kept; its 39 bases are in frame from base 1. The germline V gene provides CDR1 SGHTA and CDR2 FQGNSA. V loses 2 bases, J loses 7 bases, and the germline ends lie 6 bases apart. To prepare the library, the immunoSEQ multiplex PCR assay was applied. TCRdb obtained this table from immuneACCESS and retained in-frame rearrangements with V and J assigned. These tables miss some clones; where compared with another copy, unresolved V genes account for less than half of the shortfall, and the remainder is unexplained. The sample table shows around 110,000 clones, and more than 75% are seen once. The ten largest clones capture 2.5% to 3.5% of the sample.

The chain joins TRBV7-2 to TRBJ1-6; the D gene is possibly TRBD1, with 5 bases matching. Sequenced here: peripheral blood, sampled from a patient treated with radiotherapy plus ipilimumab. The TCR comes from a human donor with non-small cell lung cancer that progressed on radiotherapy plus ipilimumab. Some clones in this sample may be carry-over from other donors' samples. The nucleotide sequence reads TGTGCCAGCAGCTTACAGGGAAATTCACCCCTCCACTTT. This gives the protein CASSLQGNSPLHF.